Listed below are T cell receptor beta chains from one sample, sequenced in a study of CD8+CD57+ T cells in acquired aplastic anemia. TCRdb fed the reads into MiXCR, producing one record per CDR3 protein. The data show roughly 200,000 distinct CDR3 sequences, around three fifths seen once. Input material: sorted CD4+, CD8+, or CD8+CD57+ T cells (not recorded which) from PBMCs. The receptors come from a human donor with aplastic anemia. The CDR3 runs from the conserved cysteine through the conserved F or W. A D gene is named only where the DNA matches it firmly. Where a row states a size, it is once, few, many or the class of an expanded clone; other rows omit it.

CDR3 protein	CDR3 DNA	clone size	D gene	V gene	J gene
CASSLPGTLYGYTF	TGTGCCAGCAGCTTACCCGGGACCCTCTATGGCTACACCTTC	NA	NA	TRBV7-2	TRBJ1-2
CSAIGVADTQYF	TGCAGTGCTATCGGGGTAGCAGATACGCAGTATTTT	NA	NA	TRBV20-1	TRBJ2-3
CASSFQQGTEAFF	TGTGCCAGCAGTTTCCAACAGGGAACTGAAGCTTTCTTT	NA	NA	TRBV6-6	TRBJ1-1
CASSLPGSAKDTQYF	TGTGCCAGCAGCCTACCGGGTTCTGCTAAAGATACGCAGTATTTT	NA	NA	TRBV11-2	TRBJ2-3
CASSMAVGGEKLFF	TGTGCCAGTAGTATGGCGGTAGGGGGTGAAAAACTGTTTTTT	NA	NA	TRBV19	TRBJ1-4
CASSIEVPDTQYF	TGTGCCAGTAGTATAGAGGTACCCGATACGCAGTATTTT	many	NA	TRBV19	TRBJ2-3
CASSLDFGGEQFF	TGTGCCAGCAGCTTAGACTTTGGGGGTGAGCAGTTCTTC	many	NA	TRBV7-8	TRBJ2-1
CATSREAGGRDTQYF	TGTGCCACCAGCAGAGAGGCGGGAGGGAGAGATACGCAGTATTTT	few	TRBD2	TRBV15	TRBJ2-3
CASRERQVPGNTIYF	TGTGCCAGCAGGGAGAGACAGGTTCCAGGAAACACCATATATTTT	NA	NA	TRBV2	TRBJ1-3
CATSSSRSGQGAYEQYF	TGTGCCACCAGCAGCTCCAGGTCGGGACAGGGGGCCTACGAGCAGTACTTC	many	TRBD1	TRBV15	TRBJ2-7
CASSPKGGRYSEQYF	TGTGCCAGCAGCCCAAAGGGCGGGAGATATTCCGAGCAGTACTTC	NA	TRBD2	TRBV7-2	TRBJ2-7
CASSPRPGQGPEQFF	TGTGCCAGTAGTCCCAGACCGGGACAGGGGCCTGAGCAGTTCTTC	NA	TRBD1	TRBV19	TRBJ2-1
CASSLVRSGWETQYF	TGTGCCAGCAGCTTAGTTCGTAGCGGGTGGGAGACCCAGTACTTC	NA	TRBD2	TRBV7-3	TRBJ2-5
CASSLIPGVLPDTQYF	TGTGCCAGCAGTTTAATTCCAGGGGTTTTACCAGATACGCAGTATTTT	NA	NA	TRBV27	TRBJ2-3
CASSRTSGSVHEQYF	TGTGCCAGTAGCCGGACTAGCGGTTCTGTCCACGAGCAGTACTTC	NA	TRBD2	TRBV19	TRBJ2-7
CASSLEAWQETQYF	TGTGCCAGCAGCTTAGAAGCCTGGCAAGAGACCCAGTACTTC	NA	NA	TRBV7-2	TRBJ2-5